One sample yielded the 9 T cell receptor beta chains listed below, sequenced in a study of T cells in Graves' hyperthyroidism and ophthalmopathy. Using RNA transcripts as the source, TCR beta CDR3 regions were amplified. First-round RT-PCR targeting the TCR CDR3 was performed with the HTBI primer set. MiXCR, applied by TCRdb to the multiplex PCR reads, yields one record per CDR3 protein. The sample holds under 600,000 distinct CDR3 sequences, approximately 15% seen once. Sequencing was done on a sample of blood. The source is a woman aged 40 to 50 with Graves' ophthalmopathy.

This clonotype was observed many times. The J gene is TRBJ2-1, the V gene TRBV11-2, with no clear D. Trimming shortened V by 5 bases and J by 3 bases, and 14 bases separated the two germline ends. This CDR3 is 15 amino acids long. Germline CDR1 SGHAT, CDR2 FQNNGV. The CDR3 protein is CASSRLQHYYNEQFF. The CDR3 DNA follows: TGTGCCAGCAGCCGTCTTCAGCACTACTACAATGAGCAGTTCTTC.

At least ten counts were recorded for this clonotype. The chain employs TRBV18 and TRBJ2-6; D is tentatively TRBD1 or TRBD2 (5 bases each). Trimming pared 3 bases from V and 0 bases from J, leaving 12 bases between. CDR1 KGHSH and CDR2 LQKENI come from the germline V gene. The CDR3 consists of 17 residues. In DNA, the CDR3 is TGTGCCAGCTCACCGAGGGGCGTAATCTCTGGGGCCAACGTCCTGACTTTC. It encodes CASSPRGVISGANVLTF.

This clonotype was picked up many times. The V and J genes are TRBV28 and TRBJ2-3; 10 bases fit TRBD1. Germline lookup yields CDR1 MDHEN and CDR2 SYDVKM. V dropped 5 bases and J dropped 2; count of bases not matched to a gene: 10. This CDR3 is 17 amino acids long. The CDR3 DNA reads TGTGCCAGCAGTCCATCCCCGGGACAGGGGTACACAGATACGCAGTATTTT. Translation: CASSPSPGQGYTDTQYF.

The chain links TRBV29-1 to TRBJ2-2, with 8 bases matching TRBD1. V lost 6 bases, J lost 6 bases, and 12 bases stayed unmatched. The CDR3 has 15 amino acids. CDR1 is SQVTM and CDR2 is ANQGSEA in the germline V gene. The chain's CDR3 is CSVVGTGGLSGELFF. The CDR3 nucleotides read TGCAGCGTGGTCGGGACAGGAGGGTTGTCCGGGGAGCTGTTTTTT.

This clonotype turned up a few times. The chain couples TRBV11-2 to TRBJ2-2; the match to TRBD2 covers 11 bases. Germline CDR1 and CDR2: SGHAT and FQNNGV. CDR3 length equals 16 residues. J lost 0 bases, V lost 7 bases, and 4 bases had no gene match. Here the CDR3 DNA reads TGTGCCAGCACCCCGACTAGCGGGGCGAACACCGGGGAGCTGTTTTTT. Translation gives CASTPTSGANTGELFF.

The chain recombines TRBV7-9 with TRBJ2-7, with D possibly matching TRBD2 (6 bases). Trimming stripped 3 bases from V and 5 bases from J, with 11 bases between. Germline V gene lookup returns CDR1 SEHNR and CDR2 FQNEAQ (reference sequence). There are 13 residues in the CDR3. Here the CDR3 DNA reads TGTGCCAGCAGCTTGAGGGCTAGCGACGAGCAGTACTTC. Its translation: CASSLRASDEQYF.

This clonotype was found many times. The V and J genes are TRBV20-1 and TRBJ2-1, with D possibly being TRBD1 (5 bases). The germline V and J ends were trimmed by 6 bases and 6 bases, with 15 bases remaining between them. Germline V gives CDR1 DFQATT, CDR2 SNEGSKA (reference sequence). The CDR3 loop spans 13 amino acids. The CDR3: CSAAGPRSNEQFF. The CDR3 DNA is TGCAGTGCCGCAGGGCCCCGGTCCAATGAGCAGTTCTTC.

This clonotype was counted ten times or more. CDR3 amino acids: CASSLGSGGIFRGETQYF. The CDR3 bases are TGTGCCAGCAGTTTAGGTAGCGGGGGGATCTTCCGGGGAGAGACCCAGTACTTC. The chain recombines TRBV12-3 or TRBV12-4 with TRBJ2-5; 10 bases are a match to TRBD2. The CDR3 spans 18 residues. V gave up 1 base and J gave up 4 bases; unmatched junction bases: 12.

This clonotype was observed many times. The genes are TRBV11-3 and TRBJ2-1; 9 positions match TRBD2. Germline assignment: CDR1 SGHNT and CDR2 YENEEA. CDR3 length equals 16 residues. J lost 9 bases, V lost 5 bases, and 14 bases had no gene match. The CDR3 region is CASSRSGGPLGGEQFF. The CDR3 DNA reads TGTGCCAGCAGCCGTAGCGGGGGCCCCCTGGGTGGTGAGCAGTTCTTC. The whole variable domain, filled in from reference TRBV11-3 and TRBJ2-1, reads EAGVVQSPRYKIIEKKQPVAFWCNPISGHNTLYWYLQNLGQGPELLIRYENEEAVDDSQLPKDRFSAERLKGVDSTLKIQPAELGDSAVYLCASSRSGGPLGGEQFFGPGTRLTVL.